A selection of T cell receptor beta chains follows, all from one sample in a study of blood T cell repertoires in COVID-19. Data came from immunoSEQ multiplex PCR; TCRdb stores just in-frame clones and leaves some out. The sample lists under 45,000 clones, more than 70% seen once, with about 43% in the top ten. The sample consisted of peripheral blood. These receptors were obtained from a woman aged 80 or older with active or convalescent COVID-19. Both conserved end residues are part of each CDR3. A D gene is named only where the DNA matches it firmly. Some rows mark clone size as missing; the rest say once, few, many or name a class of expanded clone.

size: once
V: TRBV19
D: TRBD2
J: TRBJ2-5
CDR3: CASTPSGGETQYF
DNA: TGTGCCAGTACCCCAAGCGGGGGGGAGACCCAGTACTTC

size: .
V: TRBV6-6
D: .
J: TRBJ1-2
CDR3: CASSYSAGANYGYTF
DNA: TGTGCCAGCAGTTACTCGGCAGGGGCTAACTATGGCTACACCTTC

size: .
V: TRBV7-9
D: .
J: TRBJ1-2
CDR3: CASSLAGEVRGYTF
DNA: TGTGCCAGCAGCTTAGCAGGGGAGGTACGGGGCTACACCTTC

size: .
V: TRBV19
D: TRBD2
J: TRBJ2-2
CDR3: CASSIDPLAGGPGELFF
DNA: TGTGCCAGTAGTATAGATCCATTAGCGGGAGGGCCTGGGGAGCTGTTTTTT

size: once
V: TRBV7-2
D: TRBD2
J: TRBJ2-2
CDR3: CASSLGPLSGRYTGELFF
DNA: TGTGCCAGCAGCTTAGGCCCCTTGAGCGGGAGGTACACCGGGGAGCTGTTTTTT

size: .
V: TRBV18
D: .
J: TRBJ2-7
CDR3: CASSPPGVGEQYF
DNA: TGTGCCAGCTCACCACCCGGGGTAGGCGAGCAGTACTTC

size: .
V: TRBV5-1
D: .
J: TRBJ2-1
CDR3: CASSFRAANSYNEQFF
DNA: TGCGCCAGCAGCTTTCGAGCCGCGAACTCCTACAATGAGCAGTTCTTC

size: .
V: TRBV11-2
D: .
J: TRBJ1-5
CDR3: CASSLEQGSNQPQHF
DNA: TGTGCCAGCAGCTTAGAACAGGGAAGCAATCAGCCCCAGCATTTT

size: few
V: TRBV2
D: .
J: TRBJ1-1
CDR3: CARVGQNTEAFF
DNA: TGTGCCAGAGTGGGACAGAACACTGAAGCTTTCTTT

size: .
V: TRBV30
D: .
J: TRBJ2-1
CDR3: CAWSVGQGSNEQFF
DNA: TGTGCCTGGAGTGTGGGTCAGGGGTCCAATGAGCAGTTCTTC

size: .
V: TRBV19
D: .
J: TRBJ2-1
CDR3: CASRRRGGSYSGDEQFF
DNA: TGTGCCAGTAGACGGCGGGGCGGGAGTTATTCAGGGGATGAGCAGTTCTTC

size: .
V: TRBV28
D: TRBD1
J: TRBJ1-1
CDR3: CASSPAGQGAAFF
DNA: TGTGCCAGCAGTCCGGCGGGCCAGGGGGCAGCTTTCTTT

size: .
V: TRBV30
D: .
J: TRBJ2-7
CDR3: CAWRTSGSTYEQYF
DNA: TGTGCCTGGAGAACCTCGGGTTCAACCTACGAGCAGTACTTC

size: .
V: TRBV30
D: TRBD1
J: TRBJ1-6
CDR3: CAWKTGTGVSPLHF
DNA: TGTGCCTGGAAAACCGGGACAGGGGTTTCACCCCTCCACTTT

size: once
V: TRBV30
D: .
J: TRBJ2-3
CDR3: CAWNTGTDTQYF
DNA: TGTGCCTGGAATACGGGGACAGATACGCAGTATTTT

size: .
V: TRBV6-4
D: TRBD1
J: TRBJ2-1
CDR3: CASSELQGVDEQFF
DNA: TGTGCCAGCAGTGAACTACAGGGGGTCGATGAGCAGTTCTTC

size: .
V: TRBV5-1
D: TRBD1
J: TRBJ1-1
CDR3: CASSLRGTGGVMNTEAFF
DNA: TGCGCCAGCAGCCTGAGGGGGACAGGGGGCGTCATGAACACTGAAGCTTTCTTT

size: .
V: TRBV5-1
D: .
J: TRBJ1-1
CDR3: CASSLEWGASEAFF
DNA: TGCGCCAGCAGCTTGGAATGGGGAGCGTCTGAAGCTTTCTTT

size: few
V: TRBV19
D: .
J: TRBJ1-5
CDR3: CASSIQSSEGGGNQPQHF
DNA: TGTGCCAGTAGTATTCAGAGTTCCGAGGGAGGGGGCAATCAGCCCCAGCATTTT

size: .
V: TRBV5-1
D: .
J: TRBJ1-1
CDR3: CASSERYRVLGNTEAFF
DNA: TGCGCCAGCAGCGAAAGATACAGGGTTTTAGGGAACACTGAAGCTTTCTTT

size: .
V: TRBV3-1/TRBV3-2
D: TRBD1
J: TRBJ1-4
CDR3: CASSRTGGAGVTHEKLFF
DNA: TGTGCCAGCAGCCGGACAGGGGGCGCAGGGGTCACTCATGAAAAACTGTTTTTT

size: few
V: TRBV6-5
D: TRBD2
J: TRBJ2-5
CDR3: CASEGLAGGGETQYF
DNA: TGTGCCAGCGAGGGGTTGGCGGGAGGAGGCGAGACCCAGTACTTC

size: .
V: TRBV2
D: .
J: TRBJ1-5
CDR3: CASNGGPGQPQHF
DNA: TGTGCCAGCAATGGAGGTCCCGGGCAGCCCCAGCATTTT

size: .
V: TRBV7-9
D: TRBD2
J: TRBJ2-1
CDR3: CASSQDGLAQNNEQFF
DNA: TGTGCCAGCAGCCAAGACGGACTAGCGCAAAACAATGAGCAGTTCTTC

size: .
V: TRBV7-2
D: .
J: TRBJ2-7
CDR3: CASSFYGPEEQYF
DNA: TGTGCCAGCAGCTTCTATGGGCCGGAAGAGCAGTACTTC

size: few
V: TRBV28
D: TRBD2
J: TRBJ2-1
CDR3: CASSLSSGSSNEQFF
DNA: TGTGCCAGCAGTTTATCCAGCGGGAGTAGTAATGAGCAGTTCTTC

size: .
V: TRBV18
D: .
J: TRBJ2-5
CDR3: CASSPPSGEETQYF
DNA: TGTGCCAGCTCACCACCGTCGGGAGAGGAGACCCAGTACTTC

size: .
V: TRBV19
D: .
J: TRBJ1-2
CDR3: CATRQISYGYTF
DNA: TGTGCCACCCGACAGATTTCCTATGGCTACACCTTC

size: .
V: TRBV4-1
D: TRBD2
J: TRBJ2-2
CDR3: CASSQAQLAGGPGELFF
DNA: TGCGCCAGCAGCCAAGCACAACTAGCGGGAGGTCCCGGGGAGCTGTTTTTT

size: .
V: TRBV7-7
D: TRBD2
J: TRBJ2-1
CDR3: CASSPNSGTYNEQFF
DNA: TGTGCCAGCAGCCCTAATAGCGGGACCTACAATGAGCAGTTCTTC

size: .
V: TRBV28
D: TRBD1
J: TRBJ1-1
CDR3: CASSLSPGQGATDSVAAFF
DNA: TGTGCCAGCAGTTTATCTCCGGGACAGGGGGCCACCGACTCGGTGGCAGCTTTCTTT

size: .
V: TRBV7-2
D: .
J: TRBJ2-1
CDR3: CASSLQGRVHNEQFF
DNA: TGTGCCAGCAGCTTACAGGGCAGGGTTCACAATGAGCAGTTCTTC

size: .
V: TRBV28
D: TRBD2
J: TRBJ2-3
CDR3: CASGGLAGTDTQYF
DNA: TGTGCCAGCGGCGGACTAGCGGGCACAGATACGCAGTATTTT

size: .
V: TRBV6-1
D: .
J: TRBJ1-5
CDR3: CASSGRLVTEGNQPQHF
DNA: TGTGCCAGCAGTGGACGGCTCGTGACAGAAGGCAATCAGCCCCAGCATTTT

size: .
V: TRBV27
D: TRBD1
J: TRBJ1-5
CDR3: CASSLVTGVGQPQHF
DNA: TGTGCCAGCAGTTTAGTGACAGGGGTTGGTCAGCCCCAGCATTTT

size: once
V: TRBV6-6
D: .
J: TRBJ2-1
CDR3: CASQTSYNEQFF
DNA: TGTGCCAGCCAAACTAGCTACAATGAGCAGTTCTTC

size: .
V: TRBV5-1
D: .
J: TRBJ2-7
CDR3: CASSPRGGTYEQYF
DNA: TGCGCCAGCAGCCCTCGGGGCGGGACGTACGAGCAGTACTTC

size: .
V: TRBV7-9
D: .
J: TRBJ1-1
CDR3: CASSLISASTEAFF
DNA: TGTGCCAGCAGCTTAATTAGTGCGTCCACTGAAGCTTTCTTT

size: .
V: TRBV5-8
D: .
J: TRBJ1-5
CDR3: CASSYTTGHHNQPQHF
DNA: TGTGCCAGCAGCTATACTACAGGGCATCATAATCAGCCCCAGCATTTT

size: .
V: TRBV24-1
D: .
J: TRBJ2-1
CDR3: CATSDHTVKDEQFF
DNA: TGTGCCACCAGTGATCACACAGTAAAGGATGAGCAGTTCTTC

size: .
V: TRBV3-1/TRBV3-2
D: .
J: TRBJ1-1
CDR3: CASSQSTLKGDEAFF
DNA: TGTGCCAGCAGCCAAAGTACCCTAAAGGGGGATGAAGCTTTCTTT

size: .
V: TRBV28
D: .
J: TRBJ1-3
CDR3: CASSLGQGGNTIYF
DNA: TGTGCCAGCAGTTTAGGTCAGGGAGGAAACACCATATATTTT

size: .
V: TRBV3-1/TRBV3-2
D: .
J: TRBJ2-7
CDR3: CASSPNSGSYEQYF
DNA: TGTGCCAGCAGCCCTAATAGCGGCTCCTACGAGCAGTACTTC

size: .
V: TRBV7-9
D: TRBD2
J: TRBJ2-3
CDR3: CASSPKGLAGGNTDTQYF
DNA: TGTGCCAGCAGCCCAAAGGGACTAGCGGGAGGCAACACAGATACGCAGTATTTT

size: .
V: TRBV3-1/TRBV3-2
D: TRBD1
J: TRBJ2-7
CDR3: CASSQDGDRGNEQYF
DNA: TGTGCCAGCAGCCAAGATGGGGACAGGGGCAACGAGCAGTACTTC

size: .
V: TRBV5-1
D: TRBD2
J: TRBJ2-7
CDR3: CASSSGLAGIHYEQYF
DNA: TGCGCCAGCAGCTCCGGACTAGCGGGAATACACTACGAGCAGTACTTC

size: .
V: TRBV15
D: .
J: TRBJ2-5
CDR3: CATLSTREETQYF
DNA: TGTGCCACCTTAAGTACTCGTGAAGAGACCCAGTACTTC

size: .
V: TRBV10-3
D: TRBD2
J: TRBJ2-2
CDR3: CAISNGLAGEEVF
DNA: TGTGCCATCAGTAACGGACTAGCGGGAGAGGAGGTTTTT

size: .
V: TRBV6-2/TRBV6-3
D: .
J: TRBJ2-7
CDR3: CASSAQAGYEQYF
DNA: TGTGCCAGCAGTGCCCAGGCGGGCTACGAGCAGTACTTC

size: .
V: TRBV5-1
D: .
J: TRBJ2-7
CDR3: CASSLGVSTYEQYF
DNA: TGCGCCAGCAGCTTGGGCGTATCAACCTACGAGCAGTACTTC

size: .
V: TRBV4-1
D: TRBD1
J: TRBJ1-5
CDR3: CASSQAGQFNQPQHF
DNA: TGCGCCAGCAGCCAGGCGGGACAGTTCAATCAGCCCCAGCATTTT

size: .
V: TRBV11-2
D: .
J: TRBJ2-7
CDR3: CASSLAQSYEQYF
DNA: TGTGCCAGCAGCTTAGCCCAATCCTACGAGCAGTACTTC